The rows below give T cell receptor beta chains drawn from one sample of a study of T cell repertoires in cytomegalovirus infection. MiXCR, run by TCRdb on the reads, gives a single entry per CDR3 protein. Here the sample spans 600,000 to 700,000 distinct CDR3 sequences, around a third being singletons. Their recognized antigens are unknown. The sequences come from cultured PBMCs, collected from culture after CMV antigen stimulation. Receptors were obtained from a human donor in good health (CMV status not recorded). Some clones in this sample may be carry-over from other donors' samples. Both conserved end residues are part of each CDR3. The D gene is left open where the match is weak. Some rows have no size entry. The others give once, few or many, or a class for an expanded clone.

once . TRBJ2-1 TRBV7-3 TGTGCCAGCAGCTTAGGAGGGGGGGCTCCCCTCGGAGAGCAGTTCTTC CASSLGGGAPLGEQFF
. TRBD2 TRBJ2-3 TRBV5-4 TGTGCCAGCAGCTTGGGGGGGGCGGCGGGGGGGAGCACAGATACGCAGTATTTT CASSLGGAAGGSTDTQYF
. . TRBJ2-1 TRBV7-8 TGTGCCAGCAGCTCCAAATTTGCGCAGTTCTTC CASSSKFAQFF
few . TRBJ2-7 TRBV20-1 TGCAGTGCTAGAAGGCAGGTCTACGAGCAGTACTTC CSARRQVYEQYF
. . TRBJ1-4 TRBV2 TGTGCCAGTGGGGGTGACTATCTCAATGAAAAACTGTTTTTT CASGGDYLNEKLFF
. . TRBJ2-7 TRBV2 TGTGCCAGCAGTGAATCTGGGGCCCTCTACGAGCAGTACTTC CASSESGALYEQYF
few TRBD1 TRBJ2-5 TRBV7-6 TGTGCCAGCAGCTCAATTATTTTAACAGGGGACCAAGAGACCCAGTACTTC CASSSIILTGDQETQYF
. . TRBJ2-1 TRBV6-2/TRBV6-3 TGTGCCAGCAGTTACTGGGCGGGATCGGTCAATGAGCAGTTCTTC CASSYWAGSVNEQFF
few TRBD2 TRBJ2-3 TRBV12-3/TRBV12-4 TGTGCCACCACGGGGCGGGAGGGCGCAGATACGCAGTATTTT CATTGREGADTQYF
. . TRBJ2-7 TRBV4-1 TGCGCCAGCAGCCAAGGAGGGGGTGAGAGGAACGAGCAGTACTTC CASSQGGGERNEQYF
many . TRBJ2-7 TRBV7-2 TGTGCCAGCAGCTTAGTTCGGCGAGAGCAGTACTTC CASSLVRREQYF
. . TRBJ2-3 TRBV2 TGTGCCAGCAGTGAAGGACTCCCTTACACAGATACGCAGTATTTT CASSEGLPYTDTQYF
. . TRBJ2-7 TRBV7-9 TGTGCCAGCACCACACGGGGTGGATTCGAGCAGTACTTC CASTTRGGFEQYF
many TRBD2 TRBJ2-7 TRBV7-2 TGTGCCAGCAGCCATAGCGGGGCCCGTCTTAGCGAGCAGTACTTC CASSHSGARLSEQYF
. . TRBJ2-1 TRBV20-1 TGCAGTGCTAGAGAGGGTATTGAGCAGTTCTTC CSAREGIEQFF
. . TRBJ2-3 TRBV4-3 TGCGCCAGCAGCCAGGATGTGAGCACAGATACGCAGTATTTT CASSQDVSTDTQYF
. TRBD1 TRBJ2-1 TRBV19 TGTGCCAGTAGTATGTCGGCAGGGGGCTACAATGAGCAGTTCTTC CASSMSAGGYNEQFF
. . TRBJ2-7 TRBV6-8 TGTGCCAGCAGTTACTCGGGGTTCGAGCAGTACTTC CASSYSGFEQYF
few . TRBJ2-7 TRBV7-9 TGTGCCAGCAGCTTTGGCAGTTATGGCTCCTACGAGCAGTACTTC CASSFGSYGSYEQYF
. . TRBJ1-2 TRBV7-8 TGTGCCAGCAGCCCGTTAGGGGAAAACTATGGCTACACCTTC CASSPLGENYGYTF
. . TRBJ2-2 TRBV5-1 TGCGCCAGCAGCTCGCCGCGCACCTCAGGAGGGGAGCTGTTTTTT CASSSPRTSGGELFF
. . TRBJ2-7 TRBV12-3/TRBV12-4 TGTGCCAGCAGCTCTACAGGGCTCGACGTGCAGTACTTC CASSSTGLDVQYF
few . TRBJ2-3 TRBV7-2 TGTGCCAGCAGCCCGGAACAGGCAGATACGCAGTATTTT CASSPEQADTQYF
few . TRBJ2-5 TRBV6-6 TGTGCCAGCAGTAGACTGCCAGGGATGGGAGAGACCCAGTACTTC CASSRLPGMGETQYF
many TRBD2 TRBJ2-7 TRBV7-8 TGTGCCAGCAGCGCCGGGACTAGCGGGAGTACCTCCTACGAGCAGTACTTC CASSAGTSGSTSYEQYF
few TRBD2 TRBJ2-2 TRBV11-2 TGTGCCAGCAGCTCGCTAGCGGGGATATTCACCGGGGAGCTGTTTTTT CASSSLAGIFTGELFF
. TRBD1 TRBJ1-2 TRBV7-9 TGTGCCAGCAGCTCAACGACAGGGAACTATGGCTACACCTTC CASSSTTGNYGYTF
once TRBD2 TRBJ2-1 TRBV20-1 TGCAGTGCTACGACTCCCCCGAGGGAGGGCGAGCCGAAGCAGTTCTTC CSATTPPREGEPKQFF
few . TRBJ2-2 TRBV29-1 TGCAGCGTGCCCTCGGGGCCTGCAGGGGACACCGGGGAGCTGTTTTTT CSVPSGPAGDTGELFF
few TRBD1 TRBJ1-1 TRBV19 TGTGCCAGTAGTATAGGACAGGGTATTGAATACGGCACTGAAGCTTTCTTT CASSIGQGIEYGTEAFF
. . TRBJ2-2 TRBV4-1 TGCGCCAGCGGCCTAGGGGGTTTCACCGGGGAGCTGTTTTTT CASGLGGFTGELFF
. . TRBJ2-6 TRBV10-3 TGTGCCATCAGTGTAAACGGAGTCTCTGGGGCCAACGTCCTGACTTTC CAISVNGVSGANVLTF
. . TRBJ1-1 TRBV5-4 TGTGCCAGCAGCAGGGACGGGGGGGGTACTGAAGCTTTCTTT CASSRDGGGTEAFF
few . TRBJ2-3 TRBV7-9 TGTGCCAGCAGCTTAGGCTTCGGGGATCCGAATACGCAGTATTTT CASSLGFGDPNTQYF
few . TRBJ1-4 TRBV6-1 TGTGCCAGCAGTACCCGTTTGCGTGAAAAACTGTTTTTT CASSTRLREKLFF
. TRBD2 TRBJ2-2 TRBV7-2 TGTGCCAGCAGCTTAGTGGGGACTAGCGGGGCCGGCGGGGAGCTGTTTTTT CASSLVGTSGAGGELFF
few TRBD1 TRBJ2-5 TRBV4-2 TGTGCCAGCAGCCAAGAGGGGACAGCGGCTCAAGAGACCCAGTACTTC CASSQEGTAAQETQYF
. . TRBJ1-6 TRBV18 TGTGCCAGCTCACCCACAGGGAATAGGTCACCCCTCCACTTT CASSPTGNRSPLHF
. TRBD1 TRBJ1-2 TRBV6-5 TGTGCCAGCAGTTTACGGACAGGGGGCTACTATGGCTACACCTTC CASSLRTGGYYGYTF
. TRBD1 TRBJ1-1 TRBV2 TGTGCCAGCAGTGCACAGGGGGCTGATGGCACTGAAGCTTTCTTT CASSAQGADGTEAFF
. TRBD2 TRBJ2-1 TRBV20-1 TGCAGTGCTAGGGGGTGGGGGGGTCCGGGGTCCTACAATGAGCAGTTCTTC CSARGWGGPGSYNEQFF